The sequence of this TCR beta chain was determined in a study of Graves' ophthalmopathy and Graves' hyperthyroidism. Overall study results and limits: An approximately 84% specificity and about 90% sensitivity were achieved by a 13-signature model that separated ophthalmopathy from stable hyperthyroidism.

RNA transcripts were the source from which TCR beta CDR3 regions were amplified. In the first round, RT-PCR was carried out with HTBI primers, and a multiplex PCR formed the second round. TCRdb reanalysed the multiplex PCR reads using MiXCR and keeps one entry per CDR3 protein. This table has about 660,000 distinct CDR3 sequences, roughly 39% appearing once. Remarks on this clonotype: Its antigen is not identified.

From germline, CDR1 is LGHNA and CDR2 YNFKEQ. This CDR3 has 15 residues. Disease in donors with ophthalmopathy had moderate-to-severe activity, CAS ≥3, NOSPECS ≥4 and under 3 months' duration. The PBMCs originated from around 11 ml of fresh peripheral blood. This clonotype was obtained from an adult man with Graves' ophthalmopathy. The V gene is TRBV4-2, the J gene TRBJ2-7; 12 bases fit TRBD1. The assigned J gene may be wrong: the sequence end matches TRBJ2-1 better. Sequencing was done on a sample of peripheral blood. The CDR3 is CASSRDRGRRNEQFF. The CDR3, as DNA: TGTGCCAGCAGCCGGGACAGGGGGCGGCGCAATGAGCAGTTCTTC.